These 29 T cell receptor beta chains share one sample of origin, sequenced in a study of CD8+ T cells in alopecia areata. It was cDNA, reverse transcribed from extracted RNA, that served as the sequencing template. Produced via immunoSEQ multiplex PCR; TCRdb's table is partial and in-frame only. The sample includes 130,000 or so clones, approximately 49% of them seen just once. Sequencing used CD8+ T cells sorted from blood, obtained at week 0. The origin of the receptors is a human donor with alopecia areata.

The rearrangement joins TRBV27 to TRBJ2-1; 7 bases align to TRBD1. V shed 4 bases and J 3 bases; nucleotides not matched to a gene: 6. CDR1 is MNHEY and CDR2 is SMNVEV in the germline V gene (reference sequence). This CDR3 is 15 amino acids long. The CDR3 reads CASSSLAGGYNEQFF. The CDR3, as DNA: TGTGCCAGCAGTTCCCTTGCAGGGGGCTACAATGAGCAGTTCTTC.

The J gene is TRBJ1-1, the V gene TRBV27, with D tentatively TRBD1 (5 bases). Germline V lookup: CDR1 MNHEY, CDR2 SMNVEV (reference sequence). This CDR3 has 14 amino acids. The germline V and J ends were trimmed by 6 bases and 1 base, with 12 bases remaining between them. For the CDR3, the DNA is TGTGCCAGCAGCCGAAGGGACGCGAACACTGAAGCTTTCTTT. Its protein product is CASSRRDANTEAFF.

This chain uses TRBV29-1 with TRBJ1-2, with TRBD1 matching over 9 bases. The CDR3 is 13 amino acids. Looked up from germline, CDR1 is SQVTM and CDR2 is ANQGSEA. J was trimmed by 7 bases and V by 6 bases; bases with no gene match: 9. CDR3 residues: CSVEGQGLGGYTF. CDR3 nucleotides: TGCAGCGTCGAGGGACAGGGCCTCGGTGGCTACACCTTC.

The chain has TRBV29-1 and TRBJ1-1; D is unresolved. The CDR3 runs to 14 residues. The germline V and J ends were trimmed by 1 base and 7 bases, with 16 bases remaining between them. The germline V gene encodes CDR1 SQVTM and CDR2 ANQGSEA. In nucleotides, the CDR3 is TGCAGCGTTGAAGGGGAACAGCCGGTTGGTGAAGCTTTCTTT. This gives the protein CSVEGEQPVGEAFF.

This clone appeared a few times. V usage is TRBV23-1 and J usage is TRBJ2-4; D uncertain. TRBV23-1 has ORF status, its function being uncertain. Trimming took 3 bases from V and 2 from J, leaving 8 bases between them. The CDR3 spans 14 residues. The CDR3 region is CASSQWGPKNIQYF. CDR3 in DNA: TGCGCCAGCAGTCAGTGGGGTCCCAAAAACATTCAGTACTTC.

The rearrangement uses TRBV11-2 and TRBJ1-1; D possibly corresponds to TRBD1 (5 bases). V was clipped by 4 bases and J by 1 base, with 7 bases between them. Germline CDR1 is SGHAT and CDR2 is FQNNGV. This CDR3 has 13 residues. In nucleotides, the CDR3 is TGTGCCAGCAGCTGGCAGGGGAACACTGAAGCTTTCTTT. Its protein product is CASSWQGNTEAFF.

This chain joins TRBV5-6 and TRBJ2-3; the D is unclear. CDR3 length: 13 residues. The V gene's germline CDR1 is SGHDT and CDR2 YYEEEE. Trimming removed 2 bases from V and 3 bases from J, with 7 bases in between. The CDR3 DNA reads as TGTGCCAGCAGCTTAACGGTGACAGATACGCAGTATTTT. Its translation: CASSLTVTDTQYF.

This chain connects TRBV2 to TRBJ2-1, with D perhaps TRBD1 (7 bases). With 4 bases removed from V and 6 bases from J, the gap between germline ends came to 16 bases. This CDR3 contains 15 residues. Looked up from germline, CDR1 is SNHLY and CDR2 is FYNNEI. The CDR3 loop is CASSGGGTALNEQFF. The CDR3 DNA reads as TGTGCCAGCAGTGGCGGCGGGACAGCTCTCAATGAGCAGTTCTTC.

The V and J genes are TRBV25-1 and TRBJ2-2; 9 bases agree with TRBD2. V trimming: 2 bases; J trimming: 3 bases; junction bases outside the gene matches: 4. This CDR3 spans 16 amino acids. CDR1 is MGHDK, CDR2 SYGVNS, per germline. This CDR3 is CASSEQAGGHTGELFF. As DNA, the CDR3 is TGTGCCAGCAGTGAACAGGCGGGGGGGCACACCGGGGAGCTGTTTTTT. The variable domain in full, completed from reference TRBV25-1 and TRBJ2-2, reads EADIYQTPRYLVIGTGKKITLECSQTMGHDKMYWYQQDPGMELHLIHYSYGVNSTEKGDLSSESTVSRIRTEHFPLTLESARPSHTSQYLCASSEQAGGHTGELFFGEGSRLTVL.

The chain recombines TRBV4-1 with TRBJ2-1; D not certain. CDR1 and CDR2 from the germline V gene are MGHRA and YSYEKL. The CDR3 sequence is 11 residues long. Trimming cost V 8 bases and J 2 bases, with 4 bases left between them. CDR3 DNA sequence: TGCGCCAGCCGAACCTACAATGAGCAGTTCTTC. This gives the protein CASRTYNEQFF.

The gene calls are TRBV29-1 and TRBJ2-7; D is perhaps TRBD1 or TRBD2 (5 bases each). This CDR3 contains 14 residues. The V end was cut by 5 bases, the J end by 2 bases, with 16 bases between. Per germline, CDR1 SQVTM and CDR2 ANQGSEA. CDR3 sequence: CSVLGVDSTYEQYF. CDR3 bases: TGCAGCGTTTTGGGGGTTGACAGTACCTACGAGCAGTACTTC.

The V and J genes are TRBV5-1 and TRBJ2-5, with no clear D. TRBJ2-7 explains the end of the DNA better; the J call may be wrong. Germline V gives CDR1 SGHRS, CDR2 YFSETQ. The CDR3 is 13 amino acids. CDR3 sequence: CASSLEWRSEQYF. In nucleotides, the CDR3 is TGCGCCAGCAGCTTGGAGTGGCGGAGCGAGCAGTACTTC.

This clone has a handful of counts. CDR3 in DNA: TGTGCCAGCAGCTTAGTTCCGGGGTTCAACAATGAGCAGTTCTTC. It codes for CASSLVPGFNNEQFF. This chain joins TRBV7-3 and TRBJ2-1, with D possibly matching TRBD2 (5 bases). The CDR3 sequence is 15 residues long. CDR1 and CDR2 (germline): SGHTA, FQGTGA. The V gene lost 2 bases and the J gene lost 5 bases, with 13 bases spanning the gap.

The chain carries TRBV4-1 and TRBJ1-3; no firm D call. With 7 bases removed from V and 0 bases from J, the gap between germline ends came to 16 bases. The CDR3 runs to 16 residues. Germline CDR1 is MGHRA and CDR2 is YSYEKL. The CDR3 sequence: CASTSRYRHSGNTIYF. CDR3 sequence (DNA): TGCGCCAGCACATCTCGGTACCGCCACTCTGGAAACACCATATATTTT.

This chain uses TRBV9 with TRBJ1-5; 7 bases are a match to TRBD1. The junction had 3 bases not matched to a gene; V was cut back by 3 bases and J by 0 bases. Germline V lookup: CDR1 SGDLS, CDR2 YYNGEE. This CDR3 is 15 amino acids long. Here the CDR3 reads CASSGQGYSNQPQHF. CDR3 in DNA: TGTGCCAGCAGCGGACAGGGTTATAGCAATCAGCCCCAGCATTTT.

This clone came up many times. The same CDR3 can be traced to other DNA sequences in this sample. The rearrangement links TRBV29-1 to TRBJ1-1; D not resolved. This CDR3 comprises 11 residues. Trimming cost V 4 bases and J 4 bases, with 7 bases left between them. Germline V gene data show CDR1 as SQVTM and CDR2 as ANQGSEA. The CDR3 sequence is CSVAPSTEAFF. The CDR3 nucleotides are TGCAGCGTTGCTCCCTCCACTGAAGCTTTCTTT.

This clone came up a few times. CDR3 sequence reads: CASSQVYRVAGEQYF. The DNA of the CDR3 is TGCGCCAGCAGCCAAGTATACAGGGTGGCGGGCGAGCAGTACTTC. This rearrangement joins TRBV4-3 to TRBJ2-7, with a tentative D call TRBD1 (6 bases). V was pared by 1 base and J by 6 bases, with 16 bases between. CDR1 LGHNA and CDR2 YSLEER come from the germline V gene. This CDR3 region has 15 residues.

The chain carries TRBV5-1 and TRBJ2-7; 8 nucleotides agree with TRBD1. The germline V gene has CDR1 SGHRS and CDR2 YFSETQ. Unmatched junction bases numbered 7, after V lost 3 bases and J lost 5 bases. This CDR3 contains 14 residues. The CDR3 region has the DNA TGCGCCAGCAGCTGGCGGCCAGGGGGCGACGAGCAGTACTTC. This codes for CASSWRPGGDEQYF.

The gene calls are TRBV5-1 and TRBJ1-2; no definite D call. The CDR3 is made up of 12 amino acids. Trimming took 3 bases from V and 9 from J, leaving 12 bases between them. The germline V gene has CDR1 SGHRS and CDR2 YFSETQ. The CDR3 sequence is CASSSGSECYTF. Here the CDR3 DNA reads TGCGCCAGCAGCTCGGGATCGGAGTGCTACACCTTC.

This clone showed up just a few times. The chain links TRBV19 to TRBJ2-1; tentatively, D is TRBD1 (6 bases). This CDR3 comprises 18 residues. V was pared by 5 bases and J by 8 bases, with 28 bases between. Per germline, CDR1 LNHDA and CDR2 SQIVND (reference sequence). This CDR3 reads CASSLNLPGTLGPDEQFF. The CDR3 DNA sequence: TGTGCCAGTAGTCTAAACCTCCCCGGGACACTAGGTCCCGATGAGCAGTTCTTC.

The chain employs TRBV7-3 and TRBJ2-1; TRBD2 matches at 9 bases. V lost 4 bases and J lost 4; bases outside the gene matches: 20. This CDR3 has 20 amino acids. In germline, CDR1 is SGHTA, CDR2 FQGTGA. CDR3 sequence reads: CASSSNAPETSGSYYNEQFF. For the CDR3, the DNA is TGTGCCAGCAGCTCCAACGCCCCAGAAACTAGCGGGTCTTATTACAATGAGCAGTTCTTC. The full variable domain, completed using reference TRBV7-3 and TRBJ2-1, is GAGVSQTPSNKVTEKGKYVELRCDPISGHTALYWYRQSLGQGPEFLIYFQGTGAADDSGLPNDRFFAVRPEGSVSTLKIQRTERGDSAVYLCASSSNAPETSGSYYNEQFFGPGTRLTVL.

The chain employs TRBV4-1 and TRBJ1-3; a weak D match, TRBD1 (5 bases). The germline V and J ends were trimmed by 5 bases and 2 bases, with 13 bases remaining between them. The length of the CDR3 is 15 residues. Germline V CDR1 and CDR2: MGHRA, YSYEKL. The CDR3 DNA follows: TGCGCCAGCAGCTCAAGTCGGGGGGCTGGAAACACCATATATTTT. Protein product: CASSSSRGAGNTIYF.

The V and J genes are TRBV19 and TRBJ2-3; tentative D call: TRBD2 (6 bases). The CDR3 totals 14 residues. CDR1 and CDR2 (germline): LNHDA, SQIVND (reference sequence). V was trimmed by 5 bases and J by 2 bases, leaving 11 bases between them. CDR3 in DNA: TGTGCCAGTAGTTTCGGGGGTACCACAGATACGCAGTATTTT. This gives the protein CASSFGGTTDTQYF.

Judged by abundance, this clone is medium-sized. The chain recombines TRBV16 with TRBJ2-3; the D is unclear. The CDR3 has 12 residues. V lost 6 bases, J lost 5 bases, and 9 bases lay in between. Germline V gene data show CDR1 as KGHSY and CDR2 as FQNENV. CDR3 in DNA: TGTGCCAGCAGTCCGGATAGAGATACGCAGTATTTT. This encodes CASSPDRDTQYF.

This chain joins TRBV11-1 and TRBJ2-5; 7 nucleotides match TRBD1. Germline V gene data show CDR1 as SGHAT and CDR2 as FQDESV (reference sequence). This CDR3 comprises 15 residues. The ends lost 3 bases at V and 1 base at J; junction bases unmatched: 5. In DNA, the CDR3 is TGTGCCAGCAGCTTGACAGGGAATACCCAAGAGACCCAGTACTTC. It yields the protein CASSLTGNTQETQYF.

Comments on this clone: A far larger clone is off by one base, so a read error is likely. The chain links TRBV13 to TRBJ2-5; 12 bases fit TRBD2. Germline V gene lookup returns CDR1 PRHDT and CDR2 FYEKMQ (reference sequence). V lost 6 bases, J lost 5 bases, and 7 bases stayed unmatched. The CDR3 runs 15 residues. This chain's CDR3 is CASSYSSGGAETQYF. The CDR3 bases are TGTGCCAGCAGTTACTCTAGCGGGGGGGCCGAGACCCAGTACTTC.

V is TRBV27 and J is TRBJ2-7; TRBD1 matches at 7 bases. The CDR3 has 13 amino acids. V lost 3 bases to trimming and J lost 3 bases; unmatched junction nucleotides: 2. CDR1 is MNHEY, CDR2 SMNVEV, per germline (reference sequence). The CDR3 DNA follows: TGTGCCAGCAGTTTCAGGGACAGCTACGAGCAGTACTTC. This sequence encodes CASSFRDSYEQYF.

Of note for this clone: Other DNA sequences in this sample translate to the same CDR3. The J gene is TRBJ2-5, the V gene TRBV9, with TRBD1 identical over 7 bases. This CDR3 has 14 amino acids. CDR1 SGDLS and CDR2 YYNGEE come from the germline V gene. Trimming removed 0 bases from V and 5 bases from J; junction bases left unmatched: 4. CDR3 sequence reads: CASSVGGGAETQYF. As DNA, the CDR3 is TGTGCCAGCAGCGTAGGAGGGGGCGCGGAGACCCAGTACTTC.

The chain is built from TRBV5-1 and TRBJ1-1; no clear D. Germline CDR1 is SGHRS and CDR2 is YFSETQ. The CDR3 spans 14 residues. V was shortened by 0 bases and J by 4 bases, with 10 bases between the two germline ends. The CDR3 here is CASSLEGGTTEAFF. The DNA for the CDR3 is TGCGCCAGCAGCTTGGAGGGCGGAACCACTGAAGCTTTCTTT. Variable domain in full (rest from reference TRBV5-1 and TRBJ1-1): KAGVTQTPRYLIKTRGQQVTLSCSPISGHRSVSWYQQTPGQGLQFLFEYFSETQRNKGNFPGRFSGRQFSNSRSEMNVSTLELGDSALYLCASSLEGGTTEAFFGQGTRLTVV.